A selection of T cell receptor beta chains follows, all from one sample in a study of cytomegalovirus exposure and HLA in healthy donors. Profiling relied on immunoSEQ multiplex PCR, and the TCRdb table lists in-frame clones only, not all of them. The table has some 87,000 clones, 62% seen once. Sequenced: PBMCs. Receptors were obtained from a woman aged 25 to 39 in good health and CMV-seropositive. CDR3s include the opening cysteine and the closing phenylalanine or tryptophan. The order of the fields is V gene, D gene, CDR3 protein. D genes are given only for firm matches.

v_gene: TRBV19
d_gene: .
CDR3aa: CASSIALHRTSEKLFF

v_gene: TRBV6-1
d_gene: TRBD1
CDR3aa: CASSKQGAAEAFF

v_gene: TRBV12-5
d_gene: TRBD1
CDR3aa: CASGLADRANQPQHF

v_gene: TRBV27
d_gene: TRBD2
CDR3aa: CASSLSGTSGGYNEQFF

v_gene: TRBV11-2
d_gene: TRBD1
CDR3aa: CASIRTGTSYEQYF

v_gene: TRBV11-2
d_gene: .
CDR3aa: CASSLGSGGYNEQFF

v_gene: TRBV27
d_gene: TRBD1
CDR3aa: CASREDRGRNYGYTF

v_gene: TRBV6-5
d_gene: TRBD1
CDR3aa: CASKGTVNEKLFF

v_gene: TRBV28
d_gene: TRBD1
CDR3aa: CASSLGQGVQPQHF

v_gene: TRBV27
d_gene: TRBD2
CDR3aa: CASRPLAGENEQYF